The TCR beta chain described here comes from a study of beta chain features in type 1 diabetes. As regards this clone: The antigen is undetermined.

Investigators reverse transcribed all isolated RNA, so they sequenced expressed TCRB transcripts. Profiling relied on immunoSEQ multiplex PCR, and the TCRdb table lists in-frame clones only, not all of them. In the table there are more than 250,000 clones, 20% of which are singletons. Study findings and constraints: In every one of the four CD4+ subsets, TCRB CDR3s were moderately but significantly shorter in Type 1 diabetes patients.

From germline, CDR1 is SGDLS and CDR2 YYNGEE. There are 15 residues in the CDR3. The V and J ends lost 5 bases and 6 bases respectively, with 17 bases between them. The rearrangement uses TRBV9 and TRBJ2-2; TRBD1 might be the D (6 bases). The receptor was isolated from a woman in her thirties or forties with type 1 diabetes. Sequences were obtained from naive CD4+ T cells from blood. The CDR3 DNA reads TGTGCCAGCAGTGCACAGGGTGGGAAGGCCGGGGAGCTGTTTTTT. Translating it yields CASSAQGGKAGELFF.